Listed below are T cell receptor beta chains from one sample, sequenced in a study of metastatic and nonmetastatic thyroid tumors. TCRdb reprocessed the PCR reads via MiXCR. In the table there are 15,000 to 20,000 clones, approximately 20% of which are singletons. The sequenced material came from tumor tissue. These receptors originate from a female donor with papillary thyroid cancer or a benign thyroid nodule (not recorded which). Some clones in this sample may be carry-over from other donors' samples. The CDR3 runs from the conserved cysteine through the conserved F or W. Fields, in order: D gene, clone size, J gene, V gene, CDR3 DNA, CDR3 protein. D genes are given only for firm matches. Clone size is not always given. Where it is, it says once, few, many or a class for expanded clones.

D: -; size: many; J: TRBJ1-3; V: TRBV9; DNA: TGTGCCAGCAGCCTTACCTCCTCTGGAAACACCATATATTTT; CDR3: CASSLTSSGNTIYF
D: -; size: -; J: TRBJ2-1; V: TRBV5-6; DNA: TGTGCCAGCAATCCCCGTCACGGTGAGCAGTTCTTC; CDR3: CASNPRHGEQFF
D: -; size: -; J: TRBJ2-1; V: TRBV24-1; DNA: TGTGCCACCAGTGATTTGGGCAGGGAGTCAGCAGAGCAGTTCTTC; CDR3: CATSDLGRESAEQFF
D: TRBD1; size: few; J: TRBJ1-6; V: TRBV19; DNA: TGTGCCAGTAGTACAGGGGGTTCACCCCTCCACTTT; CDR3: CASSTGGSPLHF
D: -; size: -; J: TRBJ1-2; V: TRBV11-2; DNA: TGTGCCAGCAGCTTAGGATTGGGAGGGACGGACTATGGCTACACCTTC; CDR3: CASSLGLGGTDYGYTF
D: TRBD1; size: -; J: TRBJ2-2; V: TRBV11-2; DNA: TGTGCCAGCAGCTTAGGACAGGGGGACACCGGGGAGCTGTTTTTT; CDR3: CASSLGQGDTGELFF
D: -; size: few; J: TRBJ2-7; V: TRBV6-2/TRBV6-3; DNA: TGTGCCAGCAGTACTCCAGGACTGGGGAAGGGCTACGAGCAGTACTTC; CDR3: CASSTPGLGKGYEQYF
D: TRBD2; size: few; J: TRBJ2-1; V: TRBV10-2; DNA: TGCGCCAGCAGCAGACTAGCGGGAGGCTCCTACAATGAGCAGTTCTTC; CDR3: CASSRLAGGSYNEQFF
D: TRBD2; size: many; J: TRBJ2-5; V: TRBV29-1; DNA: TGCAGCGTTTTACGACTAGCGCTACAAGAGACCCAGTACTTC; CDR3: CSVLRLALQETQYF
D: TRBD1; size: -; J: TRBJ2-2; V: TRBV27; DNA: TGTGCCAGCCCGGGACAGGCGAACACCGGGGAGCTGTTTTTT; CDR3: CASPGQANTGELFF
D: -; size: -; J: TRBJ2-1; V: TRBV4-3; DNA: TGCGCCAGCAGCGAATTTAGTTGGAATGAGCAGTTCTTC; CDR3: CASSEFSWNEQFF
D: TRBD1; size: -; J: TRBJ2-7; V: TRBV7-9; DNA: TGTGCCAGCAGCTTATCAGGGACAGGGCCCTACGAGCAGTACTTC; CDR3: CASSLSGTGPYEQYF
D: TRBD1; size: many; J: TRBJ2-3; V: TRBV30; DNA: TGTGCCTGGAGTGTAGTAGGGACAGGCACAGATACGCAGTATTTT; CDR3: CAWSVVGTGTDTQYF
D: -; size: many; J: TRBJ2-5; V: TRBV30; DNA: TGTGCCTGGAGTGTACAGGGACACCTCCAAGAGACCCAGTACTTC; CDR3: CAWSVQGHLQETQYF
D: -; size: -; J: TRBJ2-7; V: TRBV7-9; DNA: TGTGCCAGCAGCACGGACCAAACGCAGTACTTC; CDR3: CASSTDQTQYF
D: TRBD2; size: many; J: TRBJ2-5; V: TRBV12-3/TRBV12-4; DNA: TGTGCCAGCAGTTTACTAGCGGGAGAAGAGACCCAGTACTTC; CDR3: CASSLLAGEETQYF
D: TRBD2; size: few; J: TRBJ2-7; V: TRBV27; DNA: TGTGCCAGCAGCAAGGGACTAGCCGGACTGGGGACCTACGAGCAGTACTTC; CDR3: CASSKGLAGLGTYEQYF
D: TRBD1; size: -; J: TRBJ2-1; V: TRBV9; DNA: TGTGCCAGCAGCTCCACCGGGACAGGGGGCAATGAGCAGTTCTTC; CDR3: CASSSTGTGGNEQFF
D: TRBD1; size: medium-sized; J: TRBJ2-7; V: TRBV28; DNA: TGTGCCAGCAGTCTCCGACAGGGGGCGAGAGAGCAGTACTTC; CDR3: CASSLRQGAREQYF
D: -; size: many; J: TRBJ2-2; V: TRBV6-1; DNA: TGTGCCAGCTCCAAAGGTACCTACACCGGGGAGCTGTTTTTT; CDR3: CASSKGTYTGELFF
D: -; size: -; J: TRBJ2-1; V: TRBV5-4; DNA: TGTGCCAGCAGCGCGGGAACAAACAATGAGCAGTTCTTC; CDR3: CASSAGTNNEQFF
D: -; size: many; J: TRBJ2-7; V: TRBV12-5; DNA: TGTGCTAGTGGTTTGTCTCAACCGGGCAGCTCCTACGAGCAGTACTTC; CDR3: CASGLSQPGSSYEQYF
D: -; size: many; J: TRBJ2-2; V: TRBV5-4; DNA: TGTGCCAGCAGCTTGGGACAGTTCGCGAACACCGGGGAGCTGTTTTTT; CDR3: CASSLGQFANTGELFF
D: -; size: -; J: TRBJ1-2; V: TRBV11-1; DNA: TGTGCCAGCAGCCCGACAGTTTCAGGCTACACCTTC; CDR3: CASSPTVSGYTF
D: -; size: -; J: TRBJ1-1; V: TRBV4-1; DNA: TGCGCCAGCAGCCTCGACACCGAAGCTTTCTTT; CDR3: CASSLDTEAFF
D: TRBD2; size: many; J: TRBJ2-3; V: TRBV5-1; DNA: TGCGCCAGCAGCTTACTAGCGGGAGGGGCTAGCACAGATACGCAGTATTTT; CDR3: CASSLLAGGASTDTQYF
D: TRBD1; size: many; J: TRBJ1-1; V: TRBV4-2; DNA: TGTGCCAGCAGCCAAGAATTCGGTCGAGGGGGCGTTACGAACACTGAAGCTTTCTTT; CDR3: CASSQEFGRGGVTNTEAFF
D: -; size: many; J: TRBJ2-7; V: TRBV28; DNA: TGTGCCAGCAGTTTAGCGGACGAAACCTACGAGCAGTACTTC; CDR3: CASSLADETYEQYF
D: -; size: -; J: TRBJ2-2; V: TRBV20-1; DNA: TGCAGTGTTCGTCAAGCGAACACCGGGGAGCTGTTTTTT; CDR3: CSVRQANTGELFF
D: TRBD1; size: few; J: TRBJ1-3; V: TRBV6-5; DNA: TGTGCCAGCAGTTACTCGGACAGGGGGAACACCATATATTTT; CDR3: CASSYSDRGNTIYF
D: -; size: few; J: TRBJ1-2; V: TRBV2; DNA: TGTGCCAGCAGTGGAGGCAGGGCCCCCTATGGCTACACCTTC; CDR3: CASSGGRAPYGYTF
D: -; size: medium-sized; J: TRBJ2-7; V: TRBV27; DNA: TGTGCCAGCAGCTCCAGGGGCAGCCGAACCTACGAGCAGTACTTC; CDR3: CASSSRGSRTYEQYF
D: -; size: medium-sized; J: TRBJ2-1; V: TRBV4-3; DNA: TGCGCCAGCAGCCAAGAGGGAGTCGGTCGTACCTACAATGAGCAGTTCTTC; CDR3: CASSQEGVGRTYNEQFF
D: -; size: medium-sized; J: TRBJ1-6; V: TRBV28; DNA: TGTGCCAGCAGTTTAAAAAGAGGGGACGGTCTGACTTCACCCCTCCACTTT; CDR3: CASSLKRGDGLTSPLHF
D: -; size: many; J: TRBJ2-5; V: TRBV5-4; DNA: TGTGCCAGCAGCTCGGGGGGCGGACTAATCGAGACCCAGTACTTC; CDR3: CASSSGGGLIETQYF
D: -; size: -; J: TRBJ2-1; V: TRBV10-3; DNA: TGTGCCATCATTTACGCGGGAAGGGATGAGCAGTTCTTC; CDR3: CAIIYAGRDEQFF
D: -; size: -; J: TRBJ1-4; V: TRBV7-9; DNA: TGTGCCAGCAGCTCTCAATGGGATGAAAAACTGTTTTTT; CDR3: CASSSQWDEKLFF
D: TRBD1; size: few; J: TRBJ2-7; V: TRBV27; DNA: TGTGCCAGCAGTTCGCCGGGGACAGGGCCCTACGAGCAGTACTTC; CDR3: CASSSPGTGPYEQYF
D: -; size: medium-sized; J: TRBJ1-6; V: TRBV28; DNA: TGTGCCAGCAGTTTAGTAGTGGGTTTGGGCGGCCTCCACTTT; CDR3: CASSLVVGLGGLHF
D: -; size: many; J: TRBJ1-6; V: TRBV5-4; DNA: TGTGCCAGCAGCGAAGGGACCTGGAATTCACCCCTCCACTTT; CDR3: CASSEGTWNSPLHF
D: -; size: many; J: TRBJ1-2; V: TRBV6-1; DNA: TGTGCCAGCAGTAACGACCAGGTTGGGGGTCGCTACACCTTC; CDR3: CASSNDQVGGRYTF
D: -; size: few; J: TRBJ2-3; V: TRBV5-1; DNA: TGCGCCAGCACCAGTGGGCAGGGAACAGATACGCAGTATTTT; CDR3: CASTSGQGTDTQYF
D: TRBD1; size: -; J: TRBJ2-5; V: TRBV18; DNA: TGTGCCAGCTCACACACGACAGGGGAAGAGACCCAGTACTTC; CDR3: CASSHTTGEETQYF
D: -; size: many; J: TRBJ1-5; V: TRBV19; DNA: TGTGCCAGTAGTATCGGGGTCCTTGGCAATCAGCCCCAGCATTTT; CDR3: CASSIGVLGNQPQHF
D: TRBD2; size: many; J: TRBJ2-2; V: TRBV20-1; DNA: TGCAGTGCTAGACCAGTCCCGGGACTAGCGGGAGGGGACACCGGGGAGCTGTTTTTT; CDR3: CSARPVPGLAGGDTGELFF
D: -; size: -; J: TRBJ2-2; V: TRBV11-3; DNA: TGTGCCAGCAGCTCCACGTTGGCCCACCCCACCGGGGAGCTGTTTTTT; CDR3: CASSSTLAHPTGELFF
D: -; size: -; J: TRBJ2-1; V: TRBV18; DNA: TGTGCCAGCCAACAGCGCAGGGAAGGGGTAGAGGGCAATGAGCAGTTCTTC; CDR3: CASQQRREGVEGNEQFF
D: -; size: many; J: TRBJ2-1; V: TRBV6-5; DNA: TGTGCCAGCAGTTACTGGGAGACCAATGAGCAGTTCTTC; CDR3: CASSYWETNEQFF
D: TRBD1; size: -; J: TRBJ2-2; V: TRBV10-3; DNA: TGTGCCATCAGTGAGAGAGGGGGCTCGAACACCGGGGAGCTGTTTTTT; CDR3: CAISERGGSNTGELFF
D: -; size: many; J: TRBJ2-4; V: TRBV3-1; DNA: TGTGCCAGTTCCCCTGGGGAAAACATTCAGTACTTC; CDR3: CASSPGENIQYF
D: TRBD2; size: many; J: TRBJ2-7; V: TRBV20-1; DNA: TGCAGTGTCGAGGAGGCGGGAGTCACCTACGAGCAGTACTTC; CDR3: CSVEEAGVTYEQYF
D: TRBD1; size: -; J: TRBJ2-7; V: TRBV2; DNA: TGTGCCAGCAAGGTGCAGGGGGTCTACGAGCAGTACTTC; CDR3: CASKVQGVYEQYF
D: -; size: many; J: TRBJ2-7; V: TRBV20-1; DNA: TGCAGTGCTCGAGACGGGGTAGCGTACGAATACGAGCAGTACTTC; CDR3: CSARDGVAYEYEQYF
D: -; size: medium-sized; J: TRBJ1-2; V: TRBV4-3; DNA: TGCGCCAGCAGCATCCTAAACCGGGACGCCCGTGGGTACACCTTC; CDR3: CASSILNRDARGYTF